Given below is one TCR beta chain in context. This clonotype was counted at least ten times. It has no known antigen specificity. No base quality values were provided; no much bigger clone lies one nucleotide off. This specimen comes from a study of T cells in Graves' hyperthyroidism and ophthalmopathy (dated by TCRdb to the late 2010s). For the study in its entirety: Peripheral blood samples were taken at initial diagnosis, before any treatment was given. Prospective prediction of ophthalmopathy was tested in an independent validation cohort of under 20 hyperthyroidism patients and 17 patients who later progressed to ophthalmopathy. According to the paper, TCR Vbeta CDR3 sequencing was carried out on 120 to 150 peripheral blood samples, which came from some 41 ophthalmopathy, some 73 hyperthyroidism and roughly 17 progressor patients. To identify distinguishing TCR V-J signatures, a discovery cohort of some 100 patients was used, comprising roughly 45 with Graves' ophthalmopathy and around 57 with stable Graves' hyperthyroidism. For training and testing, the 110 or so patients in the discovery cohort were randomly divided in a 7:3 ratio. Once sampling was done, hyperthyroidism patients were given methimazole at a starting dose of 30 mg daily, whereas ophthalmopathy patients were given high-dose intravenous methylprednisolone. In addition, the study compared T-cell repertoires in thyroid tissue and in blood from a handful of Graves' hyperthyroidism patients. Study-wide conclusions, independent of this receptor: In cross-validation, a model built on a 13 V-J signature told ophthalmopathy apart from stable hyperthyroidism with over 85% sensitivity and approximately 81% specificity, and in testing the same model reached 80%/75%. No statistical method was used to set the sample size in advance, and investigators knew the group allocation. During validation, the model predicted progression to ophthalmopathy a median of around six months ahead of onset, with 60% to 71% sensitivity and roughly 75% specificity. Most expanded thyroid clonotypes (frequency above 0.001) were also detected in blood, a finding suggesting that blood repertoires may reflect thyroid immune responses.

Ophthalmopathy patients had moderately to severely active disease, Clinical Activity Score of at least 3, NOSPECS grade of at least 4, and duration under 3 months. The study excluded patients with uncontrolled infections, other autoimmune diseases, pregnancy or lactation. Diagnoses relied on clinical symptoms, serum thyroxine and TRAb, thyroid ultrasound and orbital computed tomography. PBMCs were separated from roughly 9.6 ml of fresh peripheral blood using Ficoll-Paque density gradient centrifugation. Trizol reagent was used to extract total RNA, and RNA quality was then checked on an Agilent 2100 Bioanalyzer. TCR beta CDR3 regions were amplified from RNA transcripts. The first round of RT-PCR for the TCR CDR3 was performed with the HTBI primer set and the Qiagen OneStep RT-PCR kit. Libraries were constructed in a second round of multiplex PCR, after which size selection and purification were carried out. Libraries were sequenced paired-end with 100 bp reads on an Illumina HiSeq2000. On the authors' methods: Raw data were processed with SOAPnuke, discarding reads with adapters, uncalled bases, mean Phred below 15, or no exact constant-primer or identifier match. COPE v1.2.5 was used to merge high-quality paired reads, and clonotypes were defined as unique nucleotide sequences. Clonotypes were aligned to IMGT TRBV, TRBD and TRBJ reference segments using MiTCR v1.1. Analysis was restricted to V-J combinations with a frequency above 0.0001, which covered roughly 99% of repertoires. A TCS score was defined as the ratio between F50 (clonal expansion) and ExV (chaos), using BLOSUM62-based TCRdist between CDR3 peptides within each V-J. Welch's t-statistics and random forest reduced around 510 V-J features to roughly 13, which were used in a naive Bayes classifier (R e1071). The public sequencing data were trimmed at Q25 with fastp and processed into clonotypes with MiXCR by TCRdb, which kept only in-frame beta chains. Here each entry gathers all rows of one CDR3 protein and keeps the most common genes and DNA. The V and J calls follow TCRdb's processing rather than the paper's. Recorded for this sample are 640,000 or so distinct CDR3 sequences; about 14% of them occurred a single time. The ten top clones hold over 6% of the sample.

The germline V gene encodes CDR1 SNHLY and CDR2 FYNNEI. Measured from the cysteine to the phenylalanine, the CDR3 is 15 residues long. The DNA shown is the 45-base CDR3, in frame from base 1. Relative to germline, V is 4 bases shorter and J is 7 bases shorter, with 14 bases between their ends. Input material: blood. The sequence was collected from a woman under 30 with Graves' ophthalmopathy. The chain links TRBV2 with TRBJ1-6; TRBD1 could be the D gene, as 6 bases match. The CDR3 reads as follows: CASSAAGAGNSPLHF. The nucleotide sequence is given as TGTGCCAGCAGTGCCGCGGGGGCGGGAAATTCACCCCTCCACTTT.